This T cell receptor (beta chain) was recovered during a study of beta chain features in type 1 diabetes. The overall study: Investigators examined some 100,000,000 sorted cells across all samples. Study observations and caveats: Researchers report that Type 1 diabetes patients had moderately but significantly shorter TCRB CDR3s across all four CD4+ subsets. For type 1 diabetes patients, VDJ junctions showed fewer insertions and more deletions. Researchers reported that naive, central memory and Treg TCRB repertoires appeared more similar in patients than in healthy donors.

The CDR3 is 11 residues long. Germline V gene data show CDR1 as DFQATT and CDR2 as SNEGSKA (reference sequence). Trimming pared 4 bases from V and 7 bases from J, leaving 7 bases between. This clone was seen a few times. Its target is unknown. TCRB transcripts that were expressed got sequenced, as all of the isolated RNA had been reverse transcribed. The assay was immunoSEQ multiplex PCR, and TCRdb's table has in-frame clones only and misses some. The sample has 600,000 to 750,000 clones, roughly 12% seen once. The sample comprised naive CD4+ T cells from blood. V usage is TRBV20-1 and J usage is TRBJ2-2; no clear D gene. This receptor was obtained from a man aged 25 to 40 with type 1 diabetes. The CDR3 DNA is TGCAGTGCTACGCCAGGCGGGGAGCTGTTTTTT. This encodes CSATPGGELFF.